These 18 T cell receptor beta chains came from one sample sequenced in a study of chemoradiotherapy in HPV16-positive cancers. The assay was immunoSEQ multiplex PCR, and TCRdb's table has in-frame clones only and misses some. Here the sample spans about 6,400 clones, roughly 80% being singletons. The sample in question was tumor tissue, obtained from a patient who underwent chemoradiotherapy. The receptors here all came from a human donor with HPV-associated anogenital cancer.

This rearrangement joins TRBV30 to TRBJ1-1; the D is unclear. Germline assignment: CDR1 GTSNPN and CDR2 SVGIG (reference sequence). Trimming took 6 bases from V and 1 from J, leaving 18 bases between them. The CDR3 has 15 amino acids. The CDR3 DNA reads TGTGCCTGCAATTTCATTATAATGCCGAACACTGAAGCTTTCTTT. It yields the protein CACNFIIMPNTEAFF.

The V gene is TRBV5-1, the J gene TRBJ2-1; D assignment may be TRBD1 or TRBD2 (6 bases each). Trimming removed 4 bases at V and 5 bases at J, with 19 bases between. The CDR3 has 16 amino acids. Germline CDR1 reads SGHRS; CDR2 reads YFSETQ. CDR3 residues: CASSRLTGRGDNEQFF. The CDR3 DNA is TGCGCCAGCAGCCGACTGACAGGAAGGGGGGACAATGAGCAGTTCTTC.

This clone was found a few times. The V gene is TRBV5-6, the J gene TRBJ1-1, with 7 bases that match TRBD1. Unmatched junction bases numbered 13, after V lost 4 bases and J lost 1 base. Per the germline V gene, CDR1 is SGHDT and CDR2 is YYEEEE. The CDR3 is 17 amino acids. The CDR3 protein is CASSTTTGERRNTEAFF. CDR3 nucleotides: TGTGCCAGCAGCACCACAACAGGGGAGAGGCGGAACACTGAAGCTTTCTTT. The entire variable domain, with the rest obtained from reference TRBV5-6 and TRBJ1-1, is as follows: DAGVTQSPTHLIKTRGQQVTLRCSPKSGHDTVSWYQQALGQGPQFIFQYYEEEERQRGNFPDRFSGHQFPNYSSELNVNALLLGDSALYLCASSTTTGERRNTEAFFGQGTRLTVV.

The chain has TRBV11-3 and TRBJ2-1; no firm D call. V was trimmed by 6 bases and J by 8 bases, leaving 20 bases between them. Germline lookup yields CDR1 SGHNT and CDR2 YENEEA. This CDR3 region has 15 residues. CDR3 amino acids: CASSPLEVRRDEQFF. CDR3 sequence (DNA): TGTGCCAGCAGTCCCCTGGAAGTTCGACGGGATGAGCAGTTCTTC.

The chain combines TRBV5-4 with TRBJ2-1; D unresolved. Germline CDR1 reads SGHNT; CDR2 reads YYREEE (reference sequence). This CDR3 has 11 amino acids. The germline V and J ends were trimmed by 3 bases and 6 bases, with 4 bases remaining between them. This CDR3 reads CASSYVNEQFF. The CDR3 nucleotides read TGTGCCAGCAGCTACGTCAATGAGCAGTTCTTC.

This clone was seen once. V and J are TRBV28 and TRBJ1-1, with D perhaps matching TRBD1 (6 bases). V was clipped by 5 bases and J by 4 bases, with 17 bases between them. The CDR3 runs 15 residues. Germline V gives CDR1 MDHEN, CDR2 SYDVKM. The CDR3 protein is CASSLTGIEVTEAFF. The CDR3, as DNA: TGTGCCAGCAGTCTGACAGGAATTGAGGTCACTGAAGCTTTCTTT.

The chain recombines TRBV7-8 with TRBJ1-2, with TRBD1 matching 8 bases. The ends lost 7 bases at V and 5 bases at J; junction bases unmatched: 6. The CDR3 extends over 13 amino acids. Germline V gene sequence: CDR1 SGHVS, CDR2 FQNEAQ. The CDR3 DNA is TGTGCCAGCACCCCTCAGGGGGCATATGGCTACACCTTC. It is translated as CASTPQGAYGYTF.

The CDR3 coding sequence is TGTGCCAGCAGTGAGCAGACGGGGAATTATGGCTACACCTTC. Translating gives CASSEQTGNYGYTF. The chain is built from TRBV2 and TRBJ1-2; D unclear. V was clipped by 3 bases and J by 5 bases, with 13 bases between them. The germline V gene has CDR1 SNHLY and CDR2 FYNNEI. There are 14 residues in the CDR3.

The rearrangement uses TRBV7-9 and TRBJ1-1; D unclear. The CDR3 totals 15 residues. Between the trimmed V and J ends, which lost 1 base and 1 base, there was a span of 10 bases. Germline CDR1 SEHNR, CDR2 FQNEAQ (reference sequence). The CDR3 nucleotides are TGTGCCAGCAGCTTAGGCGTGGAGAAGAACACTGAAGCTTTCTTT. Its translation: CASSLGVEKNTEAFF.

This chain joins TRBV30 and TRBJ1-3; D unresolved. Germline V CDR1 and CDR2: GTSNPN, SVGIG (reference sequence). Trimming took 8 bases from V and 0 from J, leaving 11 bases between them. The CDR3 has 13 amino acids. In nucleotides, the CDR3 is TGTGCCGTACAGCCCTTCTCTGGAAACACCATATATTTT. It is translated as CAVQPFSGNTIYF.

Written as DNA, the CDR3 is TGTGCCAGCAGCTTTGGACAGTCGTATAATTCACCCCTCCACTTT. Translation gives CASSFGQSYNSPLHF. V gene TRBV5-8 combines with J gene TRBJ1-6, with D possibly being TRBD1 (6 bases). The CDR3 spans 15 residues. With 2 bases removed from V and 4 bases from J, the gap between germline ends came to 10 bases. Looked up from germline, CDR1 is SGHTS and CDR2 is YDEGEE.

The rearrangement links TRBV19 to TRBJ2-3, with a possible D match to TRBD2 (7 bases). Germline CDR1 is LNHDA and CDR2 is SQIVND (reference sequence). V lost 3 bases, J lost 4 bases, and 14 bases lay in between. The CDR3 is 15 amino acids. In nucleotides, the CDR3 is TGTGCCAGTAGTATTGCGGGGGCGGGGGCAGATACGCAGTATTTT. Residues: CASSIAGAGADTQYF.

The CDR3 region is CASSQANRGYGTGELFF. The CDR3 coding sequence is TGTGCCAGCAGCCAAGCAAACAGGGGGTACGGCACCGGGGAGCTGTTTTTT. The J gene is TRBJ2-2, the V gene TRBV14; the match to TRBD1 covers 8 bases. Germline V gene lookup returns CDR1 SGHDN and CDR2 FVKESK. J gave up 4 bases and V 1 base, and 8 bases lay outside the gene matches. This CDR3 has 17 amino acids.

The chain combines TRBV11-3 with TRBJ2-7; 7 bases match TRBD1. The ends lost 7 bases at V and 3 bases at J; junction bases unmatched: 9. The CDR3 has 14 residues. Germline loops: CDR1 SGHNT, CDR2 YENEEA. The CDR3 is CASTQQGQLYEQYF. In nucleotides, the CDR3 is TGTGCCAGCACCCAACAGGGGCAACTCTACGAGCAGTACTTC.

The V and J genes are TRBV5-5 and TRBJ1-2; D is possibly TRBD1 (5 bases). The germline V gene encodes CDR1 SGHKS and CDR2 YYEKEE (reference sequence). V dropped 0 bases and J dropped 8 bases, with 14 bases sitting between them. The CDR3 runs to 14 residues. The CDR3 nucleotides read TGTGCCAGCAGCTTGGGTGCCGCAGGGCCAGGCTACACCTTC. This gives the protein CASSLGAAGPGYTF.

This clone was picked up a small number of times. V is TRBV2 and J is TRBJ1-1; D unresolved. Germline-derived CDR1 and CDR2 are SNHLY and FYNNEI. The CDR3 length is 10 residues. V was cut by 4 bases and J by 6 bases, with 3 bases left in between. The CDR3 sequence is CASSVAEAFF. Here the CDR3 DNA reads TGTGCCAGCAGTGTCGCTGAAGCTTTCTTT.

V is TRBV28 and J is TRBJ2-4; D is uncertain. The CDR3 length is 11 residues. The germline V and J ends were trimmed by 1 base and 14 bases, with 9 bases remaining between them. The germline CDR1 and CDR2 sequences are MDHEN and SYDVKM. CDR3: CASSLFGEEYF. The CDR3 DNA sequence: TGTGCCAGCAGTTTATTCGGCGAAGAGTACTTC. The whole variable domain, remainder taken from reference TRBV28 and TRBJ2-4, is DVKVTQSSRYLVKRTGEKVFLECVQDMDHENMFWYRQDPGLGLRLIYFSYDVKMKEKGDIPEGYSVSREKKERFSLILESASTNQTSMYLCASSLFGEEYFGAGTRLSVL.

The rearrangement joins TRBV13 to TRBJ2-7, with D possibly matching TRBD2 (6 bases). Trimming took off 4 bases at V and 1 base at J, with 11 bases between the two ends. The germline V gene has CDR1 PRHDT and CDR2 FYEKMQ (reference sequence). The CDR3 totals 14 residues. CDR3 region: CASSSDGGSYEQYF. CDR3 sequence (DNA): TGTGCCAGCAGCTCGGACGGGGGATCCTACGAGCAGTACTTC.